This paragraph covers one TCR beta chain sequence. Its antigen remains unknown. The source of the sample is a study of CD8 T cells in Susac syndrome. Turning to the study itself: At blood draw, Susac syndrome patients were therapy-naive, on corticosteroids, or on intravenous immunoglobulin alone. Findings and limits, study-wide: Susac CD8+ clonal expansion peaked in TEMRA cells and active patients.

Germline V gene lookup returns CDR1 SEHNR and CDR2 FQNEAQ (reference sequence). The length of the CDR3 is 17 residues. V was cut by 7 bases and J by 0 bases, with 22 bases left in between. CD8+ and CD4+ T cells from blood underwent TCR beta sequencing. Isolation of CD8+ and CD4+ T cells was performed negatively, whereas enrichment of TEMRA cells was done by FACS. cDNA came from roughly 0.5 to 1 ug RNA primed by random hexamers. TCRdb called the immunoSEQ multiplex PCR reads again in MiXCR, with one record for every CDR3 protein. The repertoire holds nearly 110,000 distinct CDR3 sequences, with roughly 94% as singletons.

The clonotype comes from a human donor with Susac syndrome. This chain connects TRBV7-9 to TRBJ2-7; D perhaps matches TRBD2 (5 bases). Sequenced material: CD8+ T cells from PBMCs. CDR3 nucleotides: TGTGCCAGCAACTCACTAGGCGGATCGGGGTACTCCTACGAGCAGTACTTC. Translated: CASNSLGGSGYSYEQYF.